This T cell receptor beta chain was identified during a study of T cell changes during pregnancy in multiple sclerosis. Germline CDR1 reads LNHDA; CDR2 reads SQIVND (reference sequence). The CDR3 sequence is 15 residues long. Trimming took 6 bases from V and 7 from J; bases not matched to a gene: 6. Method: immunoSEQ multiplex PCR; TCRdb's copy keeps in-frame clones and lacks some. The sample consists of 2,000 to 2,500 clones, about 82% of them appearing once. This TCR was sampled from a female patient with multiple sclerosis, enrolled in a pregnancy study. Some clones in this sample may be carry-over from other donors' samples. The chain couples TRBV19 to TRBJ2-1; 13 positions match TRBD2. The sequenced sample was CD4+ T cells from PBMCs (not recorded whether the cells were cultured). The CDR3 coding sequence is TGTGCCAGTAGAAAGCAGGGACTAGCGGGAAATGAGCAGTTCTTC. Translation gives CASRKQGLAGNEQFF.